Listed here is a single T cell receptor beta chain. The data were obtained in a study of technical replicates of blood from a few donors. TCRdb's table, derived via immunoSEQ multiplex PCR, lists solely in-frame clones and lacks some. The table lists tens of thousands of clones, around 95% of them singletons. The V gene's germline CDR1 is LGHNT and CDR2 FRNRAP. This CDR3 has 15 residues. Germline trimming cut 6 bases from V and 7 bases from J; bases unmatched to any gene: 12. V gene TRBV12-5 combines with J gene TRBJ2-7, with 10 bases that match TRBD2. The specimen was T cells isolated from PBMCs. The source is a human donor in good health. The CDR3 sequence is CASGPPTSGVGEQYF. The CDR3 nucleotides are TGTGCTAGTGGCCCCCCTACTAGCGGGGTGGGGGAGCAGTACTTC.